The count of the clone carrying this TCR beta chain is one. The germline V gene has CDR1 SGHRS and CDR2 YFSETQ. V was clipped by 1 base and J by 5 bases, with 10 bases between them. There are 14 residues in the CDR3. The source of the sample is a study of siplizumab effects on memory and regulatory T cells. TCRdb's copy holds only in-frame clones and misses some; the assay was immunoSEQ multiplex PCR. Of about 100,000 clones listed, approximately 94% are singletons. The sequenced sample consisted of non-Treg CD4+ T cells sorted from blood. The sequence derives from a human donor in good health. J is TRBJ2-1 and V is TRBV5-1; D perhaps matches TRBD1 (6 bases). CDR3: CASSLRAGDNEQFF. The CDR3 bases are TGCGCCAGCAGCTTGAGGGCAGGGGACAATGAGCAGTTCTTC.